One TCR beta chain is described in this entry. The CDR3 sequence is 13 residues long. The germline CDR1 and CDR2 sequences are SGHDN and FVKESK. Between the trimmed V and J ends, which lost 4 bases and 7 bases, there was a span of 13 bases. The source of the sample is a study of blood T cell repertoires in COVID-19. Study at large: PBMCs, B-cell-depleted T cells, or T cells were the source of the cDNA or gDNA that made up the material.

In the authors' methods: Estimation of nucleated cell counts was performed using reference gene primer amplification. TCRdb's table, derived via immunoSEQ multiplex PCR, lists solely in-frame clones and lacks some. V and J calls plus clone size are reproduced from that table; the DNA served to infer D and trimming. The sample has over 35,000 clones; 80% to 90% are singletons. The clonotype comes from a woman older than 75 with COVID-19, enrolled during active disease. This chain connects TRBV14 to TRBJ1-2; a weak D match, TRBD1 (5 bases). Material for sequencing was peripheral blood. The CDR3: CASSLKGVRGYTF. The DNA for the CDR3 is TGTGCCAGCAGCCTTAAAGGGGTTCGTGGCTACACCTTC.